Ten or more counts support the clone carrying this T cell receptor (beta chain). The antigen remains unidentified. The record originates from a study of T-cell reconstitution after alpha-beta-depleted transplantation in children. Study outcomes and limitations: Counts and diversity of T cells one year after transplant came mostly from newly produced T cells.

Using unique molecular identifiers, the investigators prepared the TCRbeta library. TCRdb processed the PCR reads anew with MiXCR; each CDR3 protein has one entry. The sample lists tens of thousands of distinct CDR3 sequences, over 4.5% occurring once. The CDR3 totals 14 residues. Trimming pared 0 bases from V and 7 bases from J, leaving 10 bases between. Sequenced material: PBMCs, mostly from graft donor cells, taken 180 days after TCRalphabeta/CD19-depleted stem cell transplant. This clonotype originated in a boy younger than two who had a stem cell transplant for acute myeloid leukemia, so the T cells may come from the graft donor. This sequence joins TRBV5-7 and TRBJ2-2; TRBD1 might be the D (6 bases). TRBV5-7 carries the ORF label, with uncertain function. The CDR3: CASSLVTGIGELFF. The CDR3 DNA is TGTGCCAGCAGCTTGGTCACAGGGATCGGGGAGCTGTTTTTT.